The TCR beta chain under discussion was sequenced for a study of persistence of HIV-infected CD4 T cells. About the research overall: Multiple blood draws of up to about 180 mL, except two donors with single leukapheresis. Study observations and caveats: CMV- and Gag-responding cells had lower TCRbeta richness than CD3/CD28-responding cells.

The immunoSEQ assay was version 4, run in survey mode. TCRdb's copy holds only in-frame clones and misses some; the assay was immunoSEQ multiplex PCR. The sample carries 64,000 or so clones, approximately 75% recorded once. Cells were stimulated with overlapping HIV-1 Gag 15-mer peptides. CD40L-negative CD69-negative CD45RO-high memory CD4+ T cells were sorted as populations depleted of antigen-responding cells. Concerning this clone: Its antigen is currently unknown.

V dropped 3 bases and J dropped 5; count of bases not matched to a gene: 10. This CDR3 has 16 amino acids. Germline V gives CDR1 SGHNT, CDR2 YYREEE (reference sequence). This clonotype was sampled from an adult man with HIV who was CMV-seropositive. The source was CD4+ T cells sorted from PBMCs after roughly 18-hour stimulation, collected from a patient who received antiretroviral therapy. The genes are TRBV5-4 and TRBJ2-2; 7 nucleotides match TRBD2. CDR3 protein: CASSSGLVGGTGELFF. CDR3 coding DNA: TGTGCCAGCAGCTCTGGACTAGTGGGGGGGACCGGGGAGCTGTTTTTT.